The next 26 T cell receptor beta chains were all read from a single sample in a study of identical twins. One entry per CDR3 protein results from TCRdb running MiXCR on the 5' RACE reads. The table includes over 200,000 distinct CDR3 sequences, roughly 10% detected once. Sequencing was done on a sample of memory (CD45RO+) T cells sorted from blood. The receptors derive from a woman aged 18 to 35 in good health.

This clonotype has just a few counts. V usage is TRBV5-1 and J usage is TRBJ2-3, with 8 nucleotides matching TRBD1. The CDR3 consists of 14 residues. Germline V gives CDR1 SGHRS, CDR2 YFSETQ. Trimming cost V 4 bases and J 5 bases; bases outside gene matches: 6. CDR3 in DNA: TGCGCCAGCAGCACGGGACAGGAGGGAGATACGCAGTATTTT. Its translation: CASSTGQEGDTQYF.

The V gene is TRBV6-7, the J gene TRBJ2-2; the D is unclear. TRBV6-7 is an ORF, and what it does is uncertain. This CDR3 is built from 15 residues. Trimming left V 7 bases short and J 6 bases short, with 18 bases between. CDR3 bases: TGTGCCAGCACTCCTCTGGAGCCTGGTGCCGGGGAGCTGTTTTTT. Translation: CASTPLEPGAGELFF.

This clonotype occurred a few times. The chain joins TRBV27 to TRBJ1-5, with no clear D. There are 16 residues in the CDR3. V shed 0 bases and J shed 1 base, with 10 bases lying between them. Germline CDR1 reads MNHEY; CDR2 reads SMNVEV (reference sequence). CDR3 nucleotide sequence: TGTGCCAGCAGTTTATCGTTGGACGGGAGCAATCAGCCCCAGCATTTT. This translates into CASSLSLDGSNQPQHF.

This clonotype showed up many times. The rearrangement links TRBV3-1 to TRBJ2-7; D is uncertain. CDR3 length: 14 residues. Germline V gene lookup returns CDR1 LGHDT and CDR2 YNNKEL (reference sequence). Trimming stripped 1 base from V and 2 bases from J, with 9 bases between. The chain's CDR3 is CASSQGGVTYEQYF. The CDR3 coding sequence is TGTGCCAGCAGCCAAGGTGGGGTAACCTACGAGCAGTACTTC.

This clonotype was counted ten times or more. The V gene is TRBV20-1, the J gene TRBJ2-7, with no clear D. Trimming took off 2 bases at V and 6 bases at J, with 8 bases between the two ends. The CDR3 loop spans 11 amino acids. The germline gives CDR1 DFQATT, CDR2 SNEGSKA (reference sequence). The CDR3 loop reads CSARRNSEQYF. CDR3 sequence (DNA): TGCAGTGCTAGACGGAACAGCGAGCAGTACTTC.

This clonotype was counted a single time. The J gene is TRBJ1-1, the V gene TRBV11-3; no clear D. Germline V gene sequence: CDR1 SGHNT, CDR2 YENEEA. V was clipped by 5 bases and J by 10 bases, with 17 bases between them. The CDR3 extends over 13 amino acids. CDR3 region: CASSLLSGSGAFF. The CDR3 bases are TGTGCCAGCAGCCTCCTCTCCGGCAGTGGAGCTTTCTTT.

J is TRBJ1-6 and V is TRBV4-1; the D is unclear. Per germline, CDR1 MGHRA and CDR2 YSYEKL. CDR3 length: 16 residues. Trimming removed 0 bases from V and 6 bases from J, with 12 bases in between. The CDR3, as DNA: TGCGCCAGCAGCCAAGATCCACTTGCTGGTAATTCACCCCTCCACTTT. Its protein is CASSQDPLAGNSPLHF.

The sample holds a few counts of this clonotype. The chain has TRBV18 and TRBJ2-1, with D unclear. The CDR3 covers 14 residues. Trimming stripped 5 bases from V and 6 bases from J, with 14 bases between. Germline V gene lookup returns CDR1 KGHSH and CDR2 LQKENI. CDR3 coding DNA: TGTGCCAGCTCAGCGGTCTTAGGGCCCAATGAGCAGTTCTTC. Protein sequence: CASSAVLGPNEQFF.

This clonotype appeared many times. The chain has TRBV5-6 and TRBJ2-5; D remains ambiguous. CDR1 and CDR2 from the germline V gene are SGHDT and YYEEEE. Deletions cut 4 bases from V and 5 bases from J, with 12 bases between. The CDR3 covers 13 residues. Here the CDR3 DNA reads TGTGCCAGCAGCCTCCTCGGGTTTGAGACCCAGTACTTC. Translation: CASSLLGFETQYF.

The genes are TRBV11-2 and TRBJ2-5; a possible D gene is TRBD2 (6 bases). V was trimmed by 1 base and J by 2 bases, leaving 17 bases between them. Germline CDR1 reads SGHAT; CDR2 reads FQNNGV. CDR3 size: 17 residues. CDR3 sequence: CASSLGTAGLVQETQYF. Written as DNA, the CDR3 is TGTGCCAGCAGCTTAGGGACTGCGGGACTGGTTCAAGAGACCCAGTACTTC.

There are a few counts of this clonotype. CDR3 amino acids: CASSPPPWDTQYF. CDR3 in DNA: TGCGCCAGCAGCCCGCCCCCTTGGGACACGCAGTATTTT. The gene calls are TRBV5-1 and TRBJ2-3; D possibly uses TRBD1 or TRBD2 (5 bases each). Germline-derived CDR1 and CDR2 are SGHRS and YFSETQ. CDR3 length: 13 residues. The V end was cut by 4 bases, the J end by 9 bases, with 15 bases between.

Only a few counts were recorded for this clonotype. The V gene is TRBV5-1, the J gene TRBJ2-5; 10 nucleotides align to TRBD2. The CDR3 has 16 amino acids. CDR1 is SGHRS and CDR2 is YFSETQ in the germline V gene. Trimming removed 4 bases from V and 2 bases from J; junction bases left unmatched: 8. CDR3 protein: CASSRGSGGVQETQYF. The CDR3 DNA follows: TGCGCCAGCAGCCGGGGGAGCGGGGGGGTGCAAGAGACCCAGTACTTC.

The chain carries TRBV20-1 and TRBJ1-1; perhaps TRBD1 as D (6 bases). Germline V gene data show CDR1 as DFQATT and CDR2 as SNEGSKA (reference sequence). CDR3 length: 14 amino acids. Trimming took off 4 bases at V and 1 base at J, with 13 bases between the two ends. CDR3 sequence reads: CSAIQQGRNTEAFF. The CDR3 DNA reads TGCAGTGCTATCCAACAGGGTCGGAACACTGAAGCTTTCTTT.

This clonotype has only a few counts. V is TRBV5-5 and J is TRBJ2-3; TRBD1 agrees at 8 bases. Germline assignment: CDR1 SGHKS and CDR2 YYEKEE (reference sequence). The V gene end was trimmed by 6 bases and the J gene end by 4 bases; junction bases not matched to a gene: 13. The CDR3 is 16 amino acids. CDR3: CASTFNGQGDADTQYF. CDR3 nucleotides: TGTGCCAGCACCTTTAACGGACAGGGAGACGCAGATACGCAGTATTTT. The whole variable domain, filled in from reference TRBV5-5 and TRBJ2-3, reads DAGVTQSPTHLIKTRGQQVTLRCSPISGHKSVSWYQQVLGQGPQFIFQYYEKEERGRGNFPDRFSARQFPNYSSELNVNALLLGDSALYLCASTFNGQGDADTQYFGPGTRLTVL.

This clonotype was seen ten or more times. This sequence joins TRBV20-1 and TRBJ2-1, with 8 bases lining up with TRBD2. V was pared by 2 bases and J by 3 bases, with 3 bases of the junction left unmatched. Looked up from germline, CDR1 is DFQATT and CDR2 is SNEGSKA (reference sequence). The CDR3 is 14 amino acids. DNA of the CDR3: TGCAGTGCTAGATCGGGACTAGACTACAATGAGCAGTTCTTC. Translating it yields CSARSGLDYNEQFF.

This clonotype was recorded many times. J is TRBJ2-7 and V is TRBV20-1; the D gene is possibly TRBD1 (6 bases). This CDR3 comprises 13 residues. Trimming took off 6 bases at V and 5 bases at J, with 17 bases between the two ends. Germline lookup yields CDR1 DFQATT and CDR2 SNEGSKA (reference sequence). CDR3 protein: CSAPPAGANEQYF. CDR3 DNA sequence: TGCAGTGCCCCCCCTGCAGGGGCCAACGAGCAGTACTTC.

This clonotype showed up just a few times. CDR3 nucleotide sequence: TGCAGTGCTAGAGATATGACGGCGGGGACAGGCAACAATCAGCCCCAGCATTTT. Translating gives CSARDMTAGTGNNQPQHF. The rearrangement uses TRBV20-1 and TRBJ1-5, with 8 nucleotides matching TRBD1. CDR3 length: 18 amino acids. The germline V gene has CDR1 DFQATT and CDR2 SNEGSKA (reference sequence). V gave up 0 bases and J gave up 3 bases; unmatched junction bases: 13.

This clonotype was observed a handful of times. This chain uses TRBV27 with TRBJ2-7; 13 bases fit TRBD2. CDR1 is MNHEY, CDR2 SMNVEV, per germline (reference sequence). This CDR3 spans 14 amino acids. J was trimmed by 9 bases and V by 8 bases; bases with no gene match: 10. The CDR3 loop reads CASRRTSGGDRQYF. The CDR3, as DNA: TGTGCCAGCCGTCGGACTAGCGGGGGAGATAGGCAGTACTTC.

This clonotype was counted at least ten times. This rearrangement joins TRBV5-6 to TRBJ1-3, with D perhaps TRBD1 (5 bases). Germline lookup yields CDR1 SGHDT and CDR2 YYEEEE. Trimming took 2 bases from V and 1 from J, leaving 13 bases between them. The CDR3 runs 16 residues. The CDR3 here is CASSFGSGGSGNTIYF. DNA of the CDR3: TGTGCCAGCAGCTTCGGTTCTGGGGGGTCTGGAAACACCATATATTTT. Full variable domain (missing parts from reference TRBV5-6 and TRBJ1-3): DAGVTQSPTHLIKTRGQQVTLRCSPKSGHDTVSWYQQALGQGPQFIFQYYEEEERQRGNFPDRFSGHQFPNYSSELNVNALLLGDSALYLCASSFGSGGSGNTIYFGEGSWLTVV.

The rearrangement uses TRBV7-8 and TRBJ1-4, with D uncertain. V lost 1 base and J 0 bases, leaving 6 bases between the germline ends. This CDR3 is built from 15 residues. CDR1 is SGHVS, CDR2 FQNEAQ, per germline. The CDR3 protein is CASSLEMTTNEKLFF. The CDR3 nucleotides are TGTGCCAGCAGCTTAGAAATGACAACTAATGAAAAACTGTTTTTT.

Note on this clonotype: At one of its ends the junction is not consistent with the germline gene, which may arise from a read error. The chain joins TRBV12-3 or TRBV12-4 to TRBJ2-1; D is uncertain. The CDR3 sequence is 11 residues long. CDR3 protein: CARSLFNEQFF. The CDR3 DNA reads as TGTGCCAGAAGTTTATTCAATGAGCAGTTCTTC.

This sequence joins TRBV7-9 and TRBJ2-1; possibly TRBD2 for D (6 bases). The V and J ends lost 4 bases and 5 bases respectively, with 9 bases between them. The CDR3 totals 13 residues. Germline assignment: CDR1 SEHNR and CDR2 FQNEAQ (reference sequence). The CDR3 sequence: CASSWGENNEQFF. The CDR3 DNA sequence: TGTGCCAGCAGCTGGGGGGAGAACAATGAGCAGTTCTTC. The full variable domain, in which reference TRBV7-9 and TRBJ2-1 provide the parts outside the CDR3, is DTGVSQNPRHKITKRGQNVTFRCDPISEHNRLYWYRQTLGQGPEFLTYFQNEAQLEKSRLLSDRFSAERPKGSFSTLEIQRTEQGDSAMYLCASSWGENNEQFFGPGTRLTVL.

The rearrangement uses TRBV6-5 and TRBJ2-4; maybe TRBD2 (6 bases). The V and J ends lost 0 bases and 9 bases respectively, with 21 bases between them. Looked up from germline, CDR1 is MNHEY and CDR2 is SVGAGI. The CDR3 extends over 17 amino acids. Here the CDR3 reads CASSYSGLGGGVGIQYF. The CDR3 DNA reads as TGTGCCAGCAGTTACTCGGGGCTGGGAGGAGGTGTGGGCATTCAGTACTTC.

This clonotype occurred a few times. CDR3 sequence reads: CASSRGQGRLFF. The DNA for the CDR3 is TGCGCCAGCAGCAGGGGACAGGGCCGACTGTTTTTT. V gene TRBV5-1 combines with J gene TRBJ1-4, with TRBD1 matching over 9 bases. The junction had 5 bases not matched to a gene; V was cut back by 4 bases and J by 13 bases. CDR1 and CDR2 from the germline V gene are SGHRS and YFSETQ. The CDR3 length is 12 residues.

This clonotype was recorded many times. The chain links TRBV20-1 to TRBJ2-1; 11 nucleotides agree with TRBD2. The CDR3 is 15 residues long. V gave up 2 bases and J gave up 4 bases; unmatched junction bases: 4. The V gene's germline CDR1 is DFQATT and CDR2 SNEGSKA (reference sequence). In nucleotides, the CDR3 is TGCAGTGCTAGACCCGGGACTAGCGGATACAATGAGCAGTTCTTC. Residues: CSARPGTSGYNEQFF.

In this sample, this clonotype turned up many times. V usage is TRBV5-1 and J usage is TRBJ1-1; possibly TRBD1 for D (5 bases). Germline CDR1 is SGHRS and CDR2 is YFSETQ. This CDR3 spans 15 amino acids. Deletions cut 6 bases from V and 5 bases from J, with 20 bases between. This CDR3 reads CASNGGNRWKTEAFF. CDR3 nucleotides: TGCGCCAGCAATGGGGGGAATAGATGGAAGACTGAAGCTTTCTTT.